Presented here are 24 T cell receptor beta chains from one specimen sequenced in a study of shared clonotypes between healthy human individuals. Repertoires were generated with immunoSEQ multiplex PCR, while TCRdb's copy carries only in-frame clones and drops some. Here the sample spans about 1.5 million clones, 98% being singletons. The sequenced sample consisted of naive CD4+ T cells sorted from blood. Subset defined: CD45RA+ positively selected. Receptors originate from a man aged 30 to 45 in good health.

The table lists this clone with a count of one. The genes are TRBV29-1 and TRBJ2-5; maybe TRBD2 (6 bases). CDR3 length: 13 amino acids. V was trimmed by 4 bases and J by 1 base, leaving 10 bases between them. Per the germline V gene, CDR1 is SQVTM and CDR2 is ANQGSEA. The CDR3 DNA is TGCAGCGTTGGTCGGGGAGGCCAAGAGACCCAGTACTTC. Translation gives CSVGRGGQETQYF.

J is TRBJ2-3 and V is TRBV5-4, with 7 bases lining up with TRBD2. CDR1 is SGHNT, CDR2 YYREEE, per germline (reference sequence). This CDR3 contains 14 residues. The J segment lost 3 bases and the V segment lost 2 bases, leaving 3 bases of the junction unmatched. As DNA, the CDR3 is TGTGCCAGCAGCTTAGCGGGGAAAACAGATACGCAGTATTTT. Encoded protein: CASSLAGKTDTQYF. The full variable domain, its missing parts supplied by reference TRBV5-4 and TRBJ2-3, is ETGVTQSPTHLIKTRGQQVTLRCSSQSGHNTVSWYQQALGQGPQFIFQYYREEENGRGNFPPRFSGLQFPNYSSELNVNALELDDSALYLCASSLAGKTDTQYFGPGTRLTVL.

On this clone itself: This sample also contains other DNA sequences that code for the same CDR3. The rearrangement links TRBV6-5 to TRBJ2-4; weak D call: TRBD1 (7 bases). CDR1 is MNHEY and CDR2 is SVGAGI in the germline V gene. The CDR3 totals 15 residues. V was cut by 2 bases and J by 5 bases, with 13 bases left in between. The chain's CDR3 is CASSYRGRGENIQYF. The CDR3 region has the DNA TGTGCCAGCAGTTACCGGGGCAGGGGGGAAAACATTCAGTACTTC.

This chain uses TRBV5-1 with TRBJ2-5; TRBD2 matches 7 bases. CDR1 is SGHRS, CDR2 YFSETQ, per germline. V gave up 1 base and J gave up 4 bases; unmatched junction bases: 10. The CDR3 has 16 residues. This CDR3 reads CASSLTAGVGRETQYF. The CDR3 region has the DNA TGCGCCAGCAGCTTGACCGCGGGAGTAGGGCGAGAGACCCAGTACTTC.

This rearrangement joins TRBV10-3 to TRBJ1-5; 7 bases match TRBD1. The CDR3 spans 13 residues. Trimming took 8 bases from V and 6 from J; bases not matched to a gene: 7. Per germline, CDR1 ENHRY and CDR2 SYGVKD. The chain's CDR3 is CAIGGQTLQPQHF. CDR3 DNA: TGTGCCATCGGGGGACAGACTCTTCAGCCCCAGCATTTT.

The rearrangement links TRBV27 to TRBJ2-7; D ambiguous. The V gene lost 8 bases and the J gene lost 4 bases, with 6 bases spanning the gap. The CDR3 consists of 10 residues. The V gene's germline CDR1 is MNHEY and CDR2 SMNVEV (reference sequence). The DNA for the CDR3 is TGTGCCAGCGGCATTTACGAGCAGTACTTC. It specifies CASGIYEQYF.

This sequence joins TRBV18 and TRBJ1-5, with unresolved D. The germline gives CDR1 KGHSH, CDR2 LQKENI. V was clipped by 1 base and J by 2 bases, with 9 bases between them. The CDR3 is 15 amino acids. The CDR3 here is CASSPLPGGNQPQHF. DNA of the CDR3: TGTGCCAGCTCACCACTCCCGGGAGGCAATCAGCCCCAGCATTTT.

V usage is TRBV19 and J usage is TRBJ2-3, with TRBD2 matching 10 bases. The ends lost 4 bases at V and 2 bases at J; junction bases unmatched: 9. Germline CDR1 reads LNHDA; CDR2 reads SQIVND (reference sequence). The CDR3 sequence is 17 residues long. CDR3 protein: CASSTDRLAGFTDTQYF. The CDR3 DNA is TGTGCCAGTAGTACCGACCGACTAGCGGGTTTCACAGATACGCAGTATTTT.

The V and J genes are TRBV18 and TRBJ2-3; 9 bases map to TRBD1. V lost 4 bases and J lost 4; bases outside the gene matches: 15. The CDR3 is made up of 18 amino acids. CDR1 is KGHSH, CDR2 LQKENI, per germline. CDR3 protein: CASSRLRPGTGLPDTQYF. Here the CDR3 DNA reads TGTGCCAGCTCACGGCTTAGACCCGGGACAGGGCTGCCAGATACGCAGTATTTT.

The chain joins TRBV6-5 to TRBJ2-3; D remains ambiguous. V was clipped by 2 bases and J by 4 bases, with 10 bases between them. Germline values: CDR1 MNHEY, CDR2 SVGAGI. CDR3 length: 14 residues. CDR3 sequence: CASSYIRVADTQYF. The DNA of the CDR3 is TGTGCCAGCAGTTACATTCGGGTCGCAGATACGCAGTATTTT.

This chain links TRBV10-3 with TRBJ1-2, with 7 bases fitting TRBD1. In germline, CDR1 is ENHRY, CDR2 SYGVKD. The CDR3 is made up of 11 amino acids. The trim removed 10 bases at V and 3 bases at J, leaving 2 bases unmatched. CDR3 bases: TGTGCCACCGGGACAGACTATGGCTACACCTTC. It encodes CATGTDYGYTF.

The CDR3 is CASRSTANYGYTF. The CDR3 coding sequence is TGTGCCAGCAGATCGACAGCTAACTATGGCTACACCTTC. The chain links TRBV6-5 to TRBJ1-2; D is perhaps TRBD1 (5 bases). CDR1 and CDR2 (germline): MNHEY, SVGAGI. CDR3 length equals 13 residues. V dropped 6 bases and J dropped 0 bases, with 8 bases sitting between them.

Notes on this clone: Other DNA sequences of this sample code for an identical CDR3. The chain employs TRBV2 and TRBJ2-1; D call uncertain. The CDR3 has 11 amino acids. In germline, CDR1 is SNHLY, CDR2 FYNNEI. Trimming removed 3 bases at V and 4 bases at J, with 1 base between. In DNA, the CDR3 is TGTGCCAGCAGTGATTACAATGAGCAGTTCTTC. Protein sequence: CASSDYNEQFF. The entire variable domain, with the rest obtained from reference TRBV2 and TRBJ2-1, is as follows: EPEVTQTPSHQVTQMGQEVILRCVPISNHLYFYWYRQILGQKVEFLVSFYNNEISEKSEIFDDQFSVERPDGSNFTLKIRSTKLEDSAMYFCASSDYNEQFFGPGTRLTVL.

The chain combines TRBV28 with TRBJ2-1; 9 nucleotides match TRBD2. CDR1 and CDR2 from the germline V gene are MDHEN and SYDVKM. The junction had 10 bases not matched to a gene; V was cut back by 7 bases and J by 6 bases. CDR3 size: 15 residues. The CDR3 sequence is CASTRSGRKSNEQFF. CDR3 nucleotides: TGTGCCAGCACTCGTAGCGGGAGAAAGTCCAATGAGCAGTTCTTC.

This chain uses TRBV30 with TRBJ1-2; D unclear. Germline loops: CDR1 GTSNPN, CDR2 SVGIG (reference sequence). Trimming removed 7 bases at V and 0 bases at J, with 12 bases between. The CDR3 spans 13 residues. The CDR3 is CALIDTTNYGYTF. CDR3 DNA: TGTGCCTTAATAGACACTACTAACTATGGCTACACCTTC.

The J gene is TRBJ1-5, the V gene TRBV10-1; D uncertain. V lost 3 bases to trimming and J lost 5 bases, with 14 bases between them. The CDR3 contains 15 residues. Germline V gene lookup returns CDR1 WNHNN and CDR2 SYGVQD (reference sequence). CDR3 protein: CASSEATRLDQPQHF. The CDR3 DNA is TGCGCCAGCAGTGAAGCCACGAGGTTGGATCAGCCCCAGCATTTT.

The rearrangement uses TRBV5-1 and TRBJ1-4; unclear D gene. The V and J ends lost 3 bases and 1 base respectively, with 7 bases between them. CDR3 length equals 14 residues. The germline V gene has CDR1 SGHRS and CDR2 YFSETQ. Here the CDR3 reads CASSSSGTNEKLFF. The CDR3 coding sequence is TGCGCCAGCAGCTCCTCCGGAACTAATGAAAAACTGTTTTTT.

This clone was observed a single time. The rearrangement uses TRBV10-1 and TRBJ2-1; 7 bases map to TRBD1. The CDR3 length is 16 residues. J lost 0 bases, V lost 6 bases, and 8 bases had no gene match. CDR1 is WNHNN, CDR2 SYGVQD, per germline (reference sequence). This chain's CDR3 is CASSPVDRPSYNEQFF. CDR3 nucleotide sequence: TGCGCCAGCAGCCCGGTGGACAGGCCCTCCTACAATGAGCAGTTCTTC.

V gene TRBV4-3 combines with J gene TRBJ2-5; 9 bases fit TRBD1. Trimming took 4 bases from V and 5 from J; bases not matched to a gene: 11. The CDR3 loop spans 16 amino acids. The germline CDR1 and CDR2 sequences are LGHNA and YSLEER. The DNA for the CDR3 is TGCGCCAGCAGCCCAATGAGGACAGGGGTGGGGGAGACCCAGTACTTC. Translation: CASSPMRTGVGETQYF.

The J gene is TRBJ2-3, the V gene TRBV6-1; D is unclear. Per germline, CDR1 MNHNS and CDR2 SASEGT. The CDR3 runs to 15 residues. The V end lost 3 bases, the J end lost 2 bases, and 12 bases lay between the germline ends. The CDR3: CASSEFVAATDTQYF. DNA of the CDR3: TGTGCCAGCAGTGAGTTTGTGGCTGCCACAGATACGCAGTATTTT.

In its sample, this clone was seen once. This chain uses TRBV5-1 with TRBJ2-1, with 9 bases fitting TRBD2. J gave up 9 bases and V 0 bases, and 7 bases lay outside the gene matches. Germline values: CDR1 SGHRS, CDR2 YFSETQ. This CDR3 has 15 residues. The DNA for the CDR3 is TGCGCCAGCAGCTTGGAGGGTAGCGGGAGAAGTGAGCAGTTCTTC. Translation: CASSLEGSGRSEQFF. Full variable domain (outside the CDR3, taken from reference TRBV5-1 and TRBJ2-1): KAGVTQTPRYLIKTRGQQVTLSCSPISGHRSVSWYQQTPGQGLQFLFEYFSETQRNKGNFPGRFSGRQFSNSRSEMNVSTLELGDSALYLCASSLEGSGRSEQFFGPGTRLTVL.

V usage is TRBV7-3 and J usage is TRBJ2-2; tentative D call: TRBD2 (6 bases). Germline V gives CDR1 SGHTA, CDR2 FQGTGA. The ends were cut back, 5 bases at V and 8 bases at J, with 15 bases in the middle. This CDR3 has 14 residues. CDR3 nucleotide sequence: TGTGCCAGCAGCAGGGACTCCCTGAGGGGGGAGCTGTTTTTT. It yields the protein CASSRDSLRGELFF.

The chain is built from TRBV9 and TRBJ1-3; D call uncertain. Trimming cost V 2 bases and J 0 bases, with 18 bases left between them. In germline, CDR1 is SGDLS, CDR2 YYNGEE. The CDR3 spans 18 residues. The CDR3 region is CASSVSLDGGSSGNTIYF. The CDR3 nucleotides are TGTGCCAGCAGCGTGAGCCTGGACGGCGGTAGCTCTGGAAACACCATATATTTT.

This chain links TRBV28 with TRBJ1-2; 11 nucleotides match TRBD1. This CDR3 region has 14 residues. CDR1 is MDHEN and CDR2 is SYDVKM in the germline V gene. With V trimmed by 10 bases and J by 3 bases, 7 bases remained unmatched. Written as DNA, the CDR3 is TGTGCCACCCGTCGGACAGGGGGCGACTATGGCTACACCTTC. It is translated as CATRRTGGDYGYTF.